This T cell receptor beta chain was recorded in a study of cytomegalovirus exposure and HLA in healthy donors. Study outcomes and limitations: V- and J-gene trimming of TCR beta was linked (in a later analysis) to a missense DCLRE1C variant.

Details on this clone: Its antigen is undetermined.

Primers included in the PCR were 60 Vbeta and 13 Jbeta primers. The table came from immunoSEQ multiplex PCR; TCRdb's copy has only in-frame clones and leaves some out. Of 150,000 or so clones listed, around 84% are singletons. This CDR3 contains 17 residues. The germline gives CDR1 SGHRS, CDR2 YFSETQ. J lost 2 bases, V lost 4 bases, and 4 bases had no gene match. The chain is built from TRBV5-1 and TRBJ2-2, with 14 bases fitting TRBD2. Sequenced sample: PBMCs. This clonotype was obtained from a middle-aged man in good health and CMV-seropositive. The CDR3 is CASSDGLAGGNTGELFF. The CDR3 nucleotides are TGCGCCAGCAGCGACGGACTAGCGGGGGGTAACACCGGGGAGCTGTTTTTT.